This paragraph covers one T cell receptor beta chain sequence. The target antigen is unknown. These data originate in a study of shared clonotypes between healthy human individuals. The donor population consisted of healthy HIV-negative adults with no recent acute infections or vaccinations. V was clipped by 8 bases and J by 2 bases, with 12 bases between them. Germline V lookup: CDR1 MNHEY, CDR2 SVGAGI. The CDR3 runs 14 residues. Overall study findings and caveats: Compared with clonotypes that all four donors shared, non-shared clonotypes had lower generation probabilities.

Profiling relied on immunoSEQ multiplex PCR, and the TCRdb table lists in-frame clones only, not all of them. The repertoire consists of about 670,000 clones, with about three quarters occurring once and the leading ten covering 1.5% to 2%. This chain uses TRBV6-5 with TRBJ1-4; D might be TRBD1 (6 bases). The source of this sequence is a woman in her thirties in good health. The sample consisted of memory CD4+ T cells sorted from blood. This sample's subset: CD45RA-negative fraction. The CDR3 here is CASRGGGTNEKLFF. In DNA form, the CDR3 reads TGTGCCAGCCGAGGGGGAGGCACTAATGAAAAACTGTTTTTT.